This TCR beta chain was obtained from a study of blood T cell repertoires in COVID-19. The CDR3 consists of 15 residues. The germline V gene has CDR1 SGHAT and CDR2 FQNNGV. Trimming cost V 3 bases and J 1 base, with 10 bases left between them. Profiling relied on immunoSEQ multiplex PCR, and the TCRdb table lists in-frame clones only, not all of them. This table has about 220,000 clones, around 86% appearing once. The chain employs TRBV11-2 and TRBJ1-5; D gene uncertain. This clonotype originated in a man aged 30 to 39 who had recovered from COVID-19. Sample: peripheral blood. The CDR3 DNA follows: TGTGCCAGCAGCTTCGTGGCAGGCAGCAATCAGCCCCAGCATTTT. It is translated as CASSFVAGSNQPQHF.